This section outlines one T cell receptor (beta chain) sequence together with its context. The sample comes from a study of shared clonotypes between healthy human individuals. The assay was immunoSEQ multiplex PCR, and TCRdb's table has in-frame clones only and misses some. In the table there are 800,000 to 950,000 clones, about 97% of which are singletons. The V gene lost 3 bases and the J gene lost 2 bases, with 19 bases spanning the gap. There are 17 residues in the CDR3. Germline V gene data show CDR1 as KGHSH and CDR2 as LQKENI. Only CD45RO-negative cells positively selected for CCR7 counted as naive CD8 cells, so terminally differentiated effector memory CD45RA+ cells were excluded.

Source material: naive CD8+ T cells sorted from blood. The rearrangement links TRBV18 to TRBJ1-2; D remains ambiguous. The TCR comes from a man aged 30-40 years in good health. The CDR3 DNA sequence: TGTGCCAGCTCACCCGGTCCCGTTTCCCGGGGAAACTATGGCTACACCTTC. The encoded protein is CASSPGPVSRGNYGYTF.